This paragraph covers one T cell receptor beta chain sequence. Its cognate antigen is unknown. This sample is part of a study of OX40 agonist ivuxolimab in advanced cancers. Study as a whole: Recorded diagnoses for dose-escalation patients were hepatocellular carcinoma, melanoma, renal cell or head and neck cancer. Partial responses, seen in three patients, involved one hepatocellular carcinoma and two cutaneous melanomas.

Produced via immunoSEQ multiplex PCR; TCRdb's table is partial and in-frame only. The sample holds tens of thousands of clones, roughly 90% seen once. Findings and limits, study-wide: Clones of CD4+ and CD8+ blood T cells grew by week 6 at doses of 0.1 to 3.0 mg/kg. Expanded clones tended on average to be more numerous among CD8+ T cells than CD4+.

Germline-derived CDR1 and CDR2 are DFQATT and SNEGSKA (reference sequence). The CDR3 is 11 residues long. This rearrangement joins TRBV20-1 to TRBJ1-1; D is undetermined. The sequenced sample was CD4+ or CD8+ T cells sorted from blood, obtained in a trial of the OX40 agonist ivuxolimab. The receptor was isolated from an adult with an advanced solid tumor such as melanoma, head and neck, liver or kidney cancer. The CDR3 protein is CSARKNTEAFF. CDR3 sequence (DNA): TGCAGCGCTCGTAAAAACACTGAAGCTTTCTTT.